This T cell receptor (beta chain) was observed in a study of blood T cell repertoires in COVID-19 (dated by TCRdb to the early 2020s). Looking at the study overall: Collaborator samples came from the United States, Italy and Spain and covered acute and convalescent phases of COVID-19. Where available, HLA class I and class II types were obtained from metadata supplied by the sample provider rather than from assay-based typing. The repertoires were released in a freely available public database meant as a resource for research on the immune response to SARS-CoV-2. The dataset comprised deeply sampled blood TCRbeta repertoires from subjects exposed to, actively infected with, or recovered from COVID-19. Samples were obtained from the ongoing ImmuneRACE study (first 160 participants) and from over 1,000 subjects provided by 6 global collaborators. Sample metadata almost always included a de-identified subject ID, COVID-19 status, age in years and sex. The material from the prospective study consisted of cDNA or gDNA derived from T cells, B-cell-depleted T cells, or PBMCs. Here is what the overall study found, with its caveats: Clinical and demographic metadata were provided uncurated, with the amount varying by source and participant.

Comment on this clone: Its antigen is not yet known. No much larger clonotype is one base removed from it; base qualities were not supplied.

Each collaborating institution followed its own protocols to collect whole blood in K2EDTA tubes. For TCRbeta analysis, collaborator samples were shipped as frozen whole blood, as isolated PBMCs, or as DNA extracted from either sample type. Here V drops 3 bases and J drops 2 bases, and the junction holds 6 bases not matched to any gene. Via the germline V gene, CDR1 is SGDLS and CDR2 YYNGEE. The CDR3, cysteine through phenylalanine, is 15 amino acids long. Just the 45-base CDR3 DNA is kept, in frame starting at base 1. The immunoSEQ Assay, a bias-controlled multiplex PCR, was used to amplify TCRbeta CDR3 regions from genomic DNA. On the authors' methods: Within the assay, amplification of reference gene primers was used to estimate how many nucleated cells each sample contained. Sequence reads were collapsed and filtered to measure the absolute abundance of every unique TCRbeta CDR3 rearrangement. For each sample, productive Simpson clonality was calculated as the square root of Simpson's diversity index across productive rearrangements. Held by TCRdb, this immuneACCESS table contains in-frame sequences only and omits some clones. Under half of the omission traces to an unresolved V gene where checked; the cause of the rest is unknown. D and trimming were read from the DNA, whereas the V and J calls and clone size are those reported in that table. The sample data list 80,000 or so clones, and about 80% of these were observed just once. The ten most abundant clones make up around 4.7% of the sample.

In this chain, TRBV9 is recombined with TRBJ2-5, with 8 middle bases fitting TRBD2. This TCR derives from a woman aged 70 to 79 with acute or convalescent COVID-19. Input material: peripheral blood. The CDR3 region reads CASSGGLESQETQYF. The nucleotide sequence is given as TGTGCCAGCAGCGGGGGACTAGAGTCACAAGAGACCCAGTACTTC.